The rows below give T cell receptor beta chains drawn from one sample of a study of T-cell memory formation after mild COVID-19. TCRdb fed the 5' RACE reads into MiXCR, producing one record per CDR3 protein. Counted here are about 15,000 distinct CDR3 sequences, 20% to 25% occurring once; the ten biggest clones make up approximately 60%. Sequencing used PBMCs or a T cell subset sorted from them (not recorded which). All receptors come from a man younger than 35 who had mild COVID-19 (a few samples of this study predate the infection). Cell type and time point are not known. Each CDR3 is given without its conserved first and last residue. Each record gives: V gene, CDR3 protein.

TRBV10-2,ASGTGETQY
TRBV6-5,ASSYSASGGQDTQY
TRBV29-1,SVEGREGETQY
TRBV9,ASSPGGVGGGYNEQF
TRBV12-3/TRBV12-4,ASGGWGMSDQPQH
TRBV7-9,ASSTFDAGELF
TRBV3-1,ASSQPGQGSYEQY
TRBV9,ASSVPLPYSNQPQH
TRBV20-1,SARPGLAGGRGYEQY
TRBV4-1,ASSQGTRQETQY
TRBV29-1,SATGTSYEQY
TRBV19,AAGRGPGELF
TRBV11-2,ASSLQGTPYEQY
TRBV4-1,ASSQRWTAVAYNEQF
TRBV6-2/TRBV6-3,ASSYRGMNTEAF
TRBV4-1,ASGPFWRGDTDTQY
TRBV20-1,SAKPLQANYGYT
TRBV5-1,ASSPGMNTGELF
TRBV12-3/TRBV12-4,ASSFPPGWLGTEAF
TRBV7-8,ASSLDSAEAF
TRBV7-9,ASSLPRGTGNYEQY
TRBV7-2,ASSLGRNTGELF
TRBV5-1,ASSFGGVTSYNEQF
TRBV7-9,ASSLGGTADQPQH
TRBV12-3/TRBV12-4,ASSFGGGAGEQY
TRBV9,ASSVGGVDRTMNTEAF